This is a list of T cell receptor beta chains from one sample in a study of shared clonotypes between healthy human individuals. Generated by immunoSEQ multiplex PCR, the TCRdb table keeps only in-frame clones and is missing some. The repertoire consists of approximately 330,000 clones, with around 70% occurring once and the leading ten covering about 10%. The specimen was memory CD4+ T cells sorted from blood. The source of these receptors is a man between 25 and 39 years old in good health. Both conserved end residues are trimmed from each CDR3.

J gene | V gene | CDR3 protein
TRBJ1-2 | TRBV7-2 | ASTPGGRYGYT
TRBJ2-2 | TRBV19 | ASSIGGLAHTGELF
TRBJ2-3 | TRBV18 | ASSPQARGYTDTQY
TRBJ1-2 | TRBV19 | ASTRGGYYGYT
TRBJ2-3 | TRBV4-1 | ASSQDRRGLAGRTDTQY
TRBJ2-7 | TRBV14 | ASSQDPGEGATYEQY
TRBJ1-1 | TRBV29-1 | SVEAEGGWNTEAF
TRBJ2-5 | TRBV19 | ASSTTSGRLKTQY
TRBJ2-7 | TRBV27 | ASRRREYGYEQY
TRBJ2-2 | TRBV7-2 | ASSLAPGTGELF
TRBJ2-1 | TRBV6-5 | ASSYWGGGAYNEQF
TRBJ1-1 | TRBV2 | ASMGEFNTEAF
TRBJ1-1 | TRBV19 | ASSIDRRTENTEAF
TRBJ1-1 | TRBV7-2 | ASSLETYTEAF
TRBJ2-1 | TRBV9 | ASSSTSGWANEQF
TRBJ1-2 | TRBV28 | ASSPRDRMSVGYT
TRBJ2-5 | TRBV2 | ASGLGRGPQSETQY
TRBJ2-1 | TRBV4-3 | ASSQDTGTGAYNEQF
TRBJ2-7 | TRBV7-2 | ASSLGVASGGYEQY
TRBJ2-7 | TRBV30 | AWRTGEVYEQY
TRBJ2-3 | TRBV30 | AWSVQDTQY
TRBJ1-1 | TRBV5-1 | ASSLQGGNTEAF
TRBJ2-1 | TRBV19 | ASSIKREGQF
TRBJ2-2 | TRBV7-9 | ASSLSSGIVGELF
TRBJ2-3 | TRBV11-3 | ASSLRPGLAGPSTDTQY
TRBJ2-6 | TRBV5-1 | ASRSESLSGANVLT
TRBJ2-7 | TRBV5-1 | ASSLVAGNAYEQY
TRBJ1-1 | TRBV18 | ASSPPQGFTEAF
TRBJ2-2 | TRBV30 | ALLSQGAFTGELF
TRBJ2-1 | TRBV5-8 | ASSQFRGERMSEQF
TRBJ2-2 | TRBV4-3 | ASSQESAGGANTGELF
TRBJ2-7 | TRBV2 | ASSGDRALNEQY
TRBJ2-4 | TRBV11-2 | ASSLVGWGNIQY
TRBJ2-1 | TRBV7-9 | ASSLALAGTYNEQF
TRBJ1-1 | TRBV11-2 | ASSLVGRVTNTEAF
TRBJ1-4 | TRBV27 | ASKENRGSRAGKLF
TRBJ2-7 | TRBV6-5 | ASRPPGYYEQY
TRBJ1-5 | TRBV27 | ASSFRGGGNQPQH
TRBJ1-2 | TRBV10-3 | AISTGGGNYGYT
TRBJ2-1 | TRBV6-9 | AFIRRDSYNEQF
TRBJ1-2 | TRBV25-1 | ASSVGGDGYT
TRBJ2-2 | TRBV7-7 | ASSSTGLAGDPGELF
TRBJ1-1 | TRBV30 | AWSGWNTEAF
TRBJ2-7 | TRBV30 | AWGGSSYEQY
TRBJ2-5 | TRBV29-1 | SVEEIYGETQY
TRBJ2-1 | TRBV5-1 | ASSQGTSEREQF
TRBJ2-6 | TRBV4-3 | ASSQDSGAGANVLT
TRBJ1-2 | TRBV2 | ASSESGVGYT
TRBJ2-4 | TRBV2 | ASTDRASAVAKNIQY
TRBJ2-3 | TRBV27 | ASSLSPGRFPDTQY
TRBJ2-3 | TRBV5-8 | ASSFGAADTQY
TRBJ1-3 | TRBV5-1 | ASSLAGGISGNTIY